A single sample is the source of the 17 T cell receptor beta chains below, sequenced in a study of cytomegalovirus exposure and HLA in healthy donors. It was with 60 Vbeta and 13 Jbeta primers that the PCR ran. The method was immunoSEQ multiplex PCR; TCRdb's version includes in-frame clones alone and lacks a portion of them. The repertoire has about 100,000 clones, around 76% of them found once; the top ten carry approximately 6.4%. Sequenced input: PBMCs. The receptor set was obtained from a man aged 35-49 years in good health and CMV-seropositive.

The V and J genes are TRBV4-3 and TRBJ2-3; D ambiguous. The ends were cut back, 0 bases at V and 1 base at J, with 11 bases in the middle. This CDR3 is 16 amino acids long. Germline CDR1 is LGHNA and CDR2 is YSLEER. This chain's CDR3 is CASSQDGLAGTDTQYF. For the CDR3, the DNA is TGCGCCAGCAGCCAAGATGGTTTGGCGGGCACAGATACGCAGTATTTT.

J is TRBJ2-5 and V is TRBV28; D is perhaps TRBD2 (6 bases). V was clipped by 7 bases and J by 3 bases, with 18 bases between them. CDR1 MDHEN and CDR2 SYDVKM come from the germline V gene. This CDR3 comprises 15 residues. The CDR3 nucleotides read TGTGCCAGCAAGCCGTGGACTCGGACTAAAGAGACCCAGTACTTC. Protein: CASKPWTRTKETQYF.

This clone occurred a few times. The chain uses TRBV23-1 and TRBJ1-5; 8 bases are a match to TRBD1. TRBV23-1 is an open reading frame whose function is uncertain. Unmatched junction bases numbered 13, after V lost 6 bases and J lost 6 bases. The CDR3 is 16 amino acids. This CDR3 is CASSLLGQGLSQPQHF. The CDR3 DNA sequence: TGCGCCAGCAGCCTACTTGGACAGGGCCTGAGTCAGCCCCAGCATTTT.

The chain links TRBV11-2 to TRBJ2-5; a weak D match, TRBD2 (6 bases). The end of the DNA aligns better with TRBJ2-7, so the J call may be wrong. Germline assignment: CDR1 SGHAT and CDR2 FQNNGV. The CDR3 sequence is 14 residues long. The CDR3 nucleotides read TGTGCCAGCAGCTTTTGGAGGGGAAACTACGAGCAGTACTTC. Encoded protein: CASSFWRGNYEQYF.

The V gene is TRBV6-1, the J gene TRBJ2-7; possible D gene TRBD2, 6 bases. Deletions cut 0 bases from V and 2 bases from J, with 11 bases between. The CDR3 totals 15 residues. Germline CDR1 and CDR2: MNHNS and SASEGT. For the CDR3, the DNA is TGTGCCAGCAGTGAAGCGACTAGTTGGACCTACGAGCAGTACTTC. This encodes CASSEATSWTYEQYF.

This clone has only one observation. This rearrangement joins TRBV25-1 to TRBJ1-6; TRBD1 matches 10 bases. The CDR3 runs 14 residues. Trimming removed 6 bases from V and 9 bases from J; junction bases left unmatched: 5. The V gene's germline CDR1 is MGHDK and CDR2 SYGVNS. The CDR3 spells CASRGTGDSSPLHF. The CDR3 DNA is TGTGCCAGCAGGGGGACAGGGGATAGTTCACCCCTCCACTTT.

This chain links TRBV21-1 with TRBJ1-4. TRBV21-1 corresponds to a pseudogene. The CDR3 totals 14 residues. CDR3 sequence (DNA): TGTGCCAGAAAAGCTTGTTTGACTAATGAAAAACTGTTTTTT. Its protein product is CARKACLTNEKLFF.

CDR3: CASGRQGAANTGELFF. Written as DNA, the CDR3 is TGTGCCAGCGGGCGACAGGGGGCTGCGAACACCGGGGAGCTGTTTTTT. The chain has TRBV27 and TRBJ2-2; 10 bases fit TRBD1. With 8 bases clipped from V and 0 bases from J, the junction kept 6 bases outside the gene matches. Germline CDR1 is MNHEY and CDR2 is SMNVEV (reference sequence). This CDR3 is 16 amino acids long.

CDR3 amino acids: CASSLTGGQETQYF. The CDR3 DNA is TGTGCCAGCAGCTTAACGGGAGGGCAAGAGACCCAGTACTTC. The chain employs TRBV7-9 and TRBJ2-5; 8 nucleotides agree with TRBD2. Germline V gives CDR1 SEHNR, CDR2 FQNEAQ (reference sequence). Trimming at V came to 2 bases and at J to 2 bases, leaving 1 base not matched to a gene. The CDR3 sequence is 14 residues long.

V gene TRBV5-1 combines with J gene TRBJ2-7; 10 bases are shared with TRBD2. The CDR3 sequence is 15 residues long. V shed 4 bases, J shed 6 bases, and the junction held 10 bases outside the gene matches. Per germline, CDR1 SGHRS and CDR2 YFSETQ. The CDR3: CASSTTSGDPSEQYF. The CDR3 nucleotides read TGCGCCAGCAGCACCACTAGCGGGGACCCGAGCGAGCAGTACTTC.

J is TRBJ2-1 and V is TRBV11-2; TRBD1 might be the D (6 bases). There are 14 residues in the CDR3. Germline V lookup: CDR1 SGHAT, CDR2 FQNNGV. Trimming took off 5 bases at V and 3 bases at J, with 11 bases between the two ends. This CDR3 is CASSTGHLYNEQFF. The CDR3 DNA is TGTGCCAGCAGCACGGGACACCTCTACAATGAGCAGTTCTTC.

This chain joins TRBV11-3 and TRBJ2-5; 11 nucleotides match TRBD2. The CDR3 totals 16 residues. Germline lookup yields CDR1 SGHNT and CDR2 YENEEA. J lost 1 base, V lost 5 bases, and 6 bases had no gene match. CDR3 loop: CASSRPGTSGQETQYF. The CDR3, as DNA: TGTGCCAGCAGCCGCCCTGGGACTAGCGGCCAAGAGACCCAGTACTTC.

The V and J genes are TRBV7-2 and TRBJ2-1, with 8 positions matching TRBD1. The length of the CDR3 is 13 residues. V lost 5 bases and J lost 9; bases outside the gene matches: 6. The germline V gene encodes CDR1 SGHTA and CDR2 FQGNSA. This CDR3 reads CASSRDRRGEQFF. CDR3 DNA sequence: TGTGCCAGCAGCCGGGACAGGCGGGGTGAGCAGTTCTTC.

V usage is TRBV2 and J usage is TRBJ2-5, with 8 bases fitting TRBD1. The CDR3 has 14 amino acids. Germline CDR1 is SNHLY and CDR2 is FYNNEI. Trimming took 5 bases from V and 0 from J; bases not matched to a gene: 2. Written as DNA, the CDR3 is TGTGCCAGCAGTACAGGGGGGAACCAAGAGACCCAGTACTTC. This codes for CASSTGGNQETQYF.

The chain recombines TRBV7-9 with TRBJ2-1; 9 positions match TRBD2. The CDR3 loop spans 15 amino acids. V gave up 4 bases and J gave up 8 bases; unmatched junction bases: 9. Germline lookup yields CDR1 SEHNR and CDR2 FQNEAQ (reference sequence). The CDR3 DNA reads TGTGCCAGCAGCTCACCGCCTAGCGGGAAGTATGAGCAGTTCTTC. Its protein product is CASSSPPSGKYEQFF.

The chain joins TRBV6-6 to TRBJ1-1; D may be TRBD1 (6 bases). Looked up from germline, CDR1 is MNHNY and CDR2 is SVGAGI (reference sequence). Trimming stripped 5 bases from V and 7 bases from J, with 11 bases between. There are 12 residues in the CDR3. The CDR3 nucleotides are TGTGCCAGCAGTATAACAGGGAGTGAAGCTTTCTTT. Translated: CASSITGSEAFF.

This chain uses TRBV7-9 with TRBJ1-3; D is unresolved. The V gene's germline CDR1 is SEHNR and CDR2 FQNEAQ (reference sequence). This CDR3 spans 15 amino acids. The germline V and J ends were trimmed by 4 bases and 1 base, with 11 bases remaining between them. The CDR3 DNA sequence: TGTGCCAGCAGCTCCTTAACGGGGTCTGGAAACACCATATATTTT. This gives the protein CASSSLTGSGNTIYF.